This T cell receptor (beta chain) was recorded in a study of Graves' ophthalmopathy and Graves' hyperthyroidism. Study-level background: Stable hyperthyroidism was defined by absence of ophthalmopathy within 18 months of follow-up. Study outcomes and limitations: In blood, most expanded thyroid clonotypes above 0.001 frequency were also detected. For separating ophthalmopathy from stable hyperthyroidism, a 13-signature model gave 87.88% sensitivity and 81.08% specificity.

About this clonotype: Its antigen remains unidentified. Mismatch with germline at one junction end may stem from a read error.

Amplification of the TCR beta CDR3 regions used RNA transcripts (as template). A first-round RT-PCR used HTBI primers, followed by a second-round multiplex PCR. Each CDR3 protein gets one entry after TCRdb re-called the multiplex PCR reads with MiXCR. The data hold about 1.1 million distinct CDR3 sequences, with 35% to 40% observed a single time. The germline V gene has CDR1 SEHNR and CDR2 FQNEAQ (reference sequence). The CDR3 spans 14 residues. The sample taken for sequencing was peripheral blood or thyroid tissue (not recorded which). The sequence derives from an adult man with Graves' hyperthyroidism. The J gene is TRBJ1-2, the V gene TRBV7-9; no firm D call. The CDR3 DNA follows: TGTGCCAGCAGCTTAGGGTCATCGGGCTATGGCTACATCTTC. Protein sequence: CASSLGSSGYGYIF.